This T cell receptor beta chain was found in a study of Graves' ophthalmopathy and Graves' hyperthyroidism. Study-level information: Peripheral blood samples were taken at initial diagnosis, before any treatment.

This CDR3 is built from 14 residues. Losses at the gene ends were 6 bases for V and 5 bases for J; bases not matched to a gene: 8. Germline V gene sequence: CDR1 SNHLY, CDR2 FYNNEI. Amplification of TCR beta CDR3 regions used RNA transcripts. Second-round multiplex PCR came after first-round RT-PCR with HTBI primers. TCRdb redid the calling of the multiplex PCR reads with MiXCR, one entry per CDR3 protein. Of 300,000 to 500,000 distinct CDR3 sequences listed, roughly 15% are singletons. Hyperthyroidism qualified as stable when ophthalmopathy did not develop within 18 months of follow-up. This clonotype appeared once. Possible read error: a much larger clone is one base away.

Sample: peripheral blood. The J gene is TRBJ2-7, the V gene TRBV2, with 9 bases aligning to TRBD1. The sequence came from a woman younger than 35 with stable Graves' hyperthyroidism. The CDR3 here is CASRTGTGTHEQYF. DNA of the CDR3: TGTGCCAGCAGGACCGGGACAGGGACCCACGAGCAGTACTTC.